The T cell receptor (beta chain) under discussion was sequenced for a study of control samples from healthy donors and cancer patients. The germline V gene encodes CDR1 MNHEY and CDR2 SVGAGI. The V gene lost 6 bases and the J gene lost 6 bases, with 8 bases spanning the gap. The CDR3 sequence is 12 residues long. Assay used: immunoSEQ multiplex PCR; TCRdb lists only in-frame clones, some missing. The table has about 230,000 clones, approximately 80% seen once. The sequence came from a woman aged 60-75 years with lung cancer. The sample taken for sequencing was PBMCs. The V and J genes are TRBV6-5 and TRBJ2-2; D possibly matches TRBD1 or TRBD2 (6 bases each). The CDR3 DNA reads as TGTGCCAGCAGGGGGGGCGCCGGGGAGCTGTTTTTT. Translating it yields CASRGGAGELFF.